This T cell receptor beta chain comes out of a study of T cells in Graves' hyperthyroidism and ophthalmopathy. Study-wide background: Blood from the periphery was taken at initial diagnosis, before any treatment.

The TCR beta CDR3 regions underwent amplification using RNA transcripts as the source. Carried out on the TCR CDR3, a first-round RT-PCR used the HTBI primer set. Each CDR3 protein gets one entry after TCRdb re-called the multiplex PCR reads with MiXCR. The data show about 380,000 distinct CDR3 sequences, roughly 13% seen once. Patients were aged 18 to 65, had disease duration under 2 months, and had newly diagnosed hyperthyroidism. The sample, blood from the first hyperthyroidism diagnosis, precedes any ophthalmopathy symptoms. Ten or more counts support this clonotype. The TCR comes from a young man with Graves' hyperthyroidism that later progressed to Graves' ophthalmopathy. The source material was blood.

The CDR3 sequence is CASSELNEKLFF. CDR3 DNA sequence: TGTGCCAGCAGCGAGCTTAATGAAAAACTGTTTTTT. This sequence joins TRBV11-2 and TRBJ1-4; no definite D call. The germline V gene has CDR1 SGHAT and CDR2 FQNNGV. V was shortened by 5 bases and J by 4 bases, with 5 bases between the two germline ends. The CDR3 has 12 amino acids. Combining the CDR3 with reference TRBV11-2 and TRBJ1-4 gives the whole variable domain EAGVAQSPRYKIIEKRQSVAFWCNPISGHATLYWYQQILGQGPKLLIQFQNNGVVDDSQLPKDRFSAERLKGVDSTLKIQPAKLEDSAVYLCASSELNEKLFFGSGTQLSVL.